These T cell receptor beta chains were read from a single sample in a study of T cell responses to AZD1222 COVID-19 vaccine. This table comes from immunoSEQ multiplex PCR, and its TCRdb copy is limited to in-frame clones, with some not included. The repertoire consists of around 100,000 clones, with just under 90% occurring once and the leading ten covering more than 15%. The sample was peripheral blood, taken on day 0 of AZD1222 vaccination. These receptors all come from an adult in good health. The CDR3 runs from the conserved cysteine through the conserved F or W. Each record gives: J gene, V gene, clone size, D gene, CDR3 DNA, CDR3 protein. A D gene is named only where the DNA matches it firmly. The size field is filled for only some rows; it gives once, few, many or a size class.

TRBJ1-1,TRBV11-2,many,NA,TGTGCCAGCAGCTTAGGGTCCGTGACTGAAGCTTTCTTT,CASSLGSVTEAFF
TRBJ1-6,TRBV18,once,NA,TGTGCCAGCTCACCCGTCACGGAAGATTCACCCCTCCACTTT,CASSPVTEDSPLHF
TRBJ2-5,TRBV12-1,NA,NA,TGTGCCAGCAGCCTATCAACTAGCGGAGGCAAAGAGACCCAGTACTTC,CASSLSTSGGKETQYF
TRBJ1-5,TRBV2,NA,NA,TGTGCCAGCAGTCGCCCGACTCCTGGTGGGCCCCAGCATTTT,CASSRPTPGGPQHF
TRBJ1-3,TRBV7-4,NA,NA,TGTGCCAGCAGCCCCTTCCTCAGGGGCTCTGGAAACACCATATATTTT,CASSPFLRGSGNTIYF
TRBJ1-2,TRBV6-5,NA,NA,TGTGCCAGCACCCACCGGGACAATTATGGCTACACCTTC,CASTHRDNYGYTF
TRBJ2-1,TRBV7-9,NA,NA,TGTGCCAGCAGCTTAGGCTCTCCGGGATCCTACAATGAGCAGTTCTTC,CASSLGSPGSYNEQFF
TRBJ2-3,TRBV27,NA,NA,TGTGCCAGCAGTTGGAGCGGCCTAGGCCCGGCAACAGATACGCAGTATTTT,CASSWSGLGPATDTQYF
TRBJ1-2,TRBV3-1/TRBV3-2,NA,NA,TGTGCCAGCAGCCAAGAGGGCCGAAACTATGGCTACACCTTC,CASSQEGRNYGYTF
TRBJ2-2,TRBV3-1/TRBV3-2,NA,NA,TGTGCCAGCAGCGGATCCGGGACAACGAACACCGGGGAGCTGTTTTTT,CASSGSGTTNTGELFF
TRBJ1-1,TRBV5-4,NA,NA,TGTGCCAGCAGCTTGGAGACAATGAACACTGAAGCTTTCTTT,CASSLETMNTEAFF
TRBJ2-7,TRBV13,NA,NA,TGTGCCAGCAGCGTACAGACGGTTACCTACGAGCAGTACTTC,CASSVQTVTYEQYF
TRBJ2-7,TRBV7-9,NA,TRBD1,TGTGCCAGCAGCTTAGGCAACAGGGGTCCCTACGAGCAGTACTTC,CASSLGNRGPYEQYF
TRBJ2-3,TRBV14,few,NA,TGTGCCAGCAGCGTGGGACTTATCCGTGATACGCAGTATTTT,CASSVGLIRDTQYF
TRBJ1-1,TRBV27,NA,TRBD1,TGTGCCAGCAGTTTGGACAGGATTTCCACTGAAGCTTTCTTT,CASSLDRISTEAFF
TRBJ1-3,TRBV6-5,NA,NA,TGTGCCAGTAGAATGGGCTCTGGAAACACCATATATTTT,CASRMGSGNTIYF
TRBJ2-1,TRBV3-1/TRBV3-2,NA,NA,TGTGCCAGCAGCCAAGGTAACTCCTACAATGAGCAGTTCTTC,CASSQGNSYNEQFF
TRBJ1-1,TRBV9,NA,NA,TGTGCCAGCAGCGCCCCAGGGACGGGGAACACTGAAGCTTTCTTT,CASSAPGTGNTEAFF
TRBJ2-3,TRBV9,NA,NA,TGTGCCAGCAGCGTAGGTTTAACCCCTCGGGGAACAGATACGCAGTATTTT,CASSVGLTPRGTDTQYF
TRBJ2-5,TRBV7-9,once,NA,TGTGCCAGCAGCTTAATCCTACGGGCAGGGGAAGAGACCCAGTACTTC,CASSLILRAGEETQYF
TRBJ2-7,TRBV11-2,NA,NA,TGTGCCAGCAGCCCTCTGCGTGGGGGGGCGTACGAGCAGTACTTC,CASSPLRGGAYEQYF
TRBJ2-1,TRBV5-4,NA,TRBD2,TGTGCCAGCAGCACCGGACTAGCGGGAGCCCGCAATGAGCAGTTCTTC,CASSTGLAGARNEQFF
TRBJ2-7,TRBV19,once,NA,TGTGCCAGTAGTATTTGGGGGTCGGGGGAGCAGTACTTC,CASSIWGSGEQYF
TRBJ1-1,TRBV12-3/TRBV12-4,NA,NA,TGTGCCAGCAGTTTAGAACGGTCCATGATGGCTTTCTTT,CASSLERSMMAFF
TRBJ1-5,TRBV7-2,NA,TRBD1,TGTGCCAGCAGCCTTGGACAGGGACACTCCAATCAGCCCCAGCATTTT,CASSLGQGHSNQPQHF
TRBJ2-7,TRBV6-5,NA,NA,TGTGCCAGCAGCGCAGGGTACGAGCAGTACTTC,CASSAGYEQYF
TRBJ2-1,TRBV7-3,NA,NA,TGTGCCAGCAGCTGGAGACCTTTGGGGGCCTCGAATGAGCAGTTCTTC,CASSWRPLGASNEQFF
TRBJ1-1,TRBV9,NA,NA,TGTGCCAGCAGCGTAGGAGGATTGGCTGAAGCTTTCTTT,CASSVGGLAEAFF
TRBJ2-2,TRBV27,NA,NA,TGTGCCAGCAGTTTAGCTGTGAACACCGGGGAGCTGTTTTTT,CASSLAVNTGELFF
TRBJ1-1,TRBV5-4,NA,NA,TGTGCCAGCAGCTTGCCGATGAACACTGAAGCTTTCTTT,CASSLPMNTEAFF
TRBJ2-7,TRBV6-6,once,NA,TGTGCCAGCAGTTACCGCCGGGACCCTAGATACTACGAGCAGTACTTC,CASSYRRDPRYYEQYF
TRBJ2-4,TRBV7-9,NA,NA,TGTGCCAGCAGCTTGGAACAGGCCCAAAACATTCAGTACTTC,CASSLEQAQNIQYF
TRBJ1-1,TRBV5-8,NA,NA,TGTGCCAGCAGCTTGGCCTCCGGGAATCTCGCTTTCTTT,CASSLASGNLAFF
TRBJ1-6,TRBV5-6,NA,NA,TGTGCCAGCAGTGGGGGTGAGGGCCTGAGCTCCTATAATTCACCCCTCCACTTT,CASSGGEGLSSYNSPLHF
TRBJ2-5,TRBV5-1,NA,NA,TGCGCCAGCAGCTTGCAGGTTTCCCAAGAGACCCAGTACTTC,CASSLQVSQETQYF
TRBJ1-6,TRBV21-1,NA,NA,TGTGCCAGCAGCAAAGCTGGGGACAGACTTACCAGCTCCTATAATTCACCCCTCCACTTT,CASSKAGDRLTSSYNSPLHF